This TCR beta chain was retrieved from a study of blood T cell dynamics during melanoma immunotherapy. About the study: Patients with metastatic melanoma got pembrolizumab or nivolumab-ipilimumab as first-line care.

This sample's time point: week 3, after first cycle of checkpoint inhibitor. DNA loading was fixed at about 340 ng for all bulk PBMC samples. Clones were sequenced by immunoSEQ multiplex PCR, and TCRdb holds only the in-frame ones, with some missing. The data contain under 15,000 clones, about nine tenths of them singletons. The source is a human donor with melanoma. The input for sequencing was blood, taken from a patient treated with checkpoint blockade.

CDR3 sequence: CASSRLAGDGYEQYF. The CDR3 nucleotides are TGTGCCAGTAGTAGACTAGCGGGAGACGGCTACGAGCAGTACTTC. The gene calls are TRBV19 and TRBJ2-7, with 12 positions matching TRBD2. V shed 4 bases and J 3 bases; nucleotides not matched to a gene: 4. The CDR3 totals 15 residues. Germline CDR1 reads LNHDA; CDR2 reads SQIVND (reference sequence). Complete variable domain (other parts from reference TRBV19 and TRBJ2-7): DGGITQSPKYLFRKEGQNVTLSCEQNLNHDAMYWYRQDPGQGLRLIYYSQIVNDFQKGDIAEGYSVSREKKESFPLTVTSAQKNPTAFYLCASSRLAGDGYEQYFGPGTRLTVT.